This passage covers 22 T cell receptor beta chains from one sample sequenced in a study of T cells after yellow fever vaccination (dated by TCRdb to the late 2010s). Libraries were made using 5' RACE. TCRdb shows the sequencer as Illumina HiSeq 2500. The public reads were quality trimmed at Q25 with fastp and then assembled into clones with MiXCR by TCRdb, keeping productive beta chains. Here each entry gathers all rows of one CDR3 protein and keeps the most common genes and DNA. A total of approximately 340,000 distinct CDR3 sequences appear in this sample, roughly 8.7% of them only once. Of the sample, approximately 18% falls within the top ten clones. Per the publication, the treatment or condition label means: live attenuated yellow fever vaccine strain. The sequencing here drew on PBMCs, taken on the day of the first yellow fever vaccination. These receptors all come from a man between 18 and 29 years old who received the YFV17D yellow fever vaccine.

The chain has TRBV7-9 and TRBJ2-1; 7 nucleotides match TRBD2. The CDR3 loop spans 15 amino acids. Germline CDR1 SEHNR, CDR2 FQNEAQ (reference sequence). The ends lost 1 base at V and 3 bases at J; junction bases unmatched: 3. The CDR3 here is CASSLELAYYNEQFF. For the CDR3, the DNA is TGTGCCAGCAGCTTAGAACTAGCGTACTACAATGAGCAGTTCTTC.

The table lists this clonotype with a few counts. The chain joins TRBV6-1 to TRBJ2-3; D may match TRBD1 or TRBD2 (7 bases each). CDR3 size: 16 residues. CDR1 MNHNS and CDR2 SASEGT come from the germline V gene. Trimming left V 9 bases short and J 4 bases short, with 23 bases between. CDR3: CASSWGGGNLADTQYF. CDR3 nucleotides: TGTGCCAGTTCGTGGGGAGGGGGCAATTTGGCAGATACGCAGTATTTT.

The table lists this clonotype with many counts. CDR3 DNA sequence: TGTGCCAGCACCGAATTCGGGGCCAGTGTCGAGACCCAGTACTTC. This codes for CASTEFGASVETQYF. The chain is built from TRBV6-1 and TRBJ2-5; D possibly uses TRBD1 or TRBD2 (5 bases each). Germline CDR1 is MNHNS and CDR2 is SASEGT. V lost 7 bases and J lost 5, with 20 bases in between. This CDR3 is built from 15 residues.

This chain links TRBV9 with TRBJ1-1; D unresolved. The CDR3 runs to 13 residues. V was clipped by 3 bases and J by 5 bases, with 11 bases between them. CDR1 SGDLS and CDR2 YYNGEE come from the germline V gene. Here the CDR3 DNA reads TGTGCCAGCAGCGCATACCCCCAAACTGAAGCTTTCTTT. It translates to CASSAYPQTEAFF.

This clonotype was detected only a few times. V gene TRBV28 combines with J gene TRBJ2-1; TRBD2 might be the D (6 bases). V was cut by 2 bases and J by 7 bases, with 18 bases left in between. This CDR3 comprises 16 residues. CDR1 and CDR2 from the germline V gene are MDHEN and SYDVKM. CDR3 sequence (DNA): TGTGCCAGCAGTTTAGCCGGGTTGGAGGGGAAAAATGAGCAGTTCTTC. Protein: CASSLAGLEGKNEQFF.

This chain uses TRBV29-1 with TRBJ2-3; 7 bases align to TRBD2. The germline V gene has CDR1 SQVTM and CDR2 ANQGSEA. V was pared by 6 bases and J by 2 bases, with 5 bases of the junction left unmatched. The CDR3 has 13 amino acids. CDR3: CSVGGRNTDTQYF. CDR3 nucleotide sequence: TGCAGCGTCGGGGGGAGAAACACAGATACGCAGTATTTT.

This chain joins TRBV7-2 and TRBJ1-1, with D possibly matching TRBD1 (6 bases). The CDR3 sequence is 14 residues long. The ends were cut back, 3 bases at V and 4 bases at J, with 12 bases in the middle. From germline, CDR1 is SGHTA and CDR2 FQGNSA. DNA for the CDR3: TGTGCCAGCAGCTTCTGGGGGCTGAGCACTGAAGCTTTCTTT. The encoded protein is CASSFWGLSTEAFF.

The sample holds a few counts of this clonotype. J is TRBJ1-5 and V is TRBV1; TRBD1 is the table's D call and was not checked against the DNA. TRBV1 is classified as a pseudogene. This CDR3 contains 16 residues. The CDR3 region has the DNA TGCACCAGCAGCCCCGACCGGGACAGGGCTGGTCAGCCCCAGCATTTT. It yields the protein CTSSPDRDRAGQPQHF.

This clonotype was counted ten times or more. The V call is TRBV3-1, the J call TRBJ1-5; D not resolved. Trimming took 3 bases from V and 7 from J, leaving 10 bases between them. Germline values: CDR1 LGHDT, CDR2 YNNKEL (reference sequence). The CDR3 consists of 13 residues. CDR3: CASSQTWSQPQHF. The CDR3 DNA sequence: TGTGCCAGCAGCCAGACTTGGTCGCAGCCCCAGCATTTT.

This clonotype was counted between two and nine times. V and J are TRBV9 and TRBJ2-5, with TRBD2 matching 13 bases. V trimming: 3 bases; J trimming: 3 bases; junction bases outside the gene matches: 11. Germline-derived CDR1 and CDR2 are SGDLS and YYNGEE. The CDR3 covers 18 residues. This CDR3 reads CASSAWTSGGPGKETQYF. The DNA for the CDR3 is TGTGCCAGCAGCGCCTGGACTAGCGGGGGCCCCGGTAAAGAGACCCAGTACTTC.

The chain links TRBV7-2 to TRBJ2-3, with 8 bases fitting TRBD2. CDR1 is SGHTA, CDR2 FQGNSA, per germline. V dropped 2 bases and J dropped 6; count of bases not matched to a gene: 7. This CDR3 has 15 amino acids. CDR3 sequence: CASSLRQGTRDTQYF. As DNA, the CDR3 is TGTGCCAGCAGCTTAAGGCAGGGGACTAGGGATACGCAGTATTTT.

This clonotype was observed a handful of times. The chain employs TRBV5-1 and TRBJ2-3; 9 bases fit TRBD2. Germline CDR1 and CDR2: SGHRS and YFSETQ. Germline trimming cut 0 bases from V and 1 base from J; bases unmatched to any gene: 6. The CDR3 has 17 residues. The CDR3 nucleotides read TGCGCCAGCAGCTTGGGGCCTTCTAGCGGGGGCACAGATACGCAGTATTTT. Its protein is CASSLGPSSGGTDTQYF.

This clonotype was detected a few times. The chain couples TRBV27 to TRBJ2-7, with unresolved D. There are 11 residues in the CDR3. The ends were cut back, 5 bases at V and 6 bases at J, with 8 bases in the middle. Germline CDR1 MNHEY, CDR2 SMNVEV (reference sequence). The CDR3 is CASSQNGEQYV. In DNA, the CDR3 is TGTGCCAGCAGTCAAAATGGCGAGCAGTACGTC.

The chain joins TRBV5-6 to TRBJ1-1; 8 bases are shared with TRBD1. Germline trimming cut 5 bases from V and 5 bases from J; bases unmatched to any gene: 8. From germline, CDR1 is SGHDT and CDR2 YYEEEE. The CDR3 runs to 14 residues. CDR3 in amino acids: CASRPGGASTEAFF. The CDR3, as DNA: TGTGCCAGCAGGCCAGGGGGCGCGAGTACTGAAGCTTTCTTT.

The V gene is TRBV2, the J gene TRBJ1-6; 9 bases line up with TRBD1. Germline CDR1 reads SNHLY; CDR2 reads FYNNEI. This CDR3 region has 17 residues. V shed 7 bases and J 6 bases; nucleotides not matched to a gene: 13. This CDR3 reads CASTERPGQGLNSPLHF. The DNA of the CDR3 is TGTGCCAGCACCGAGAGGCCGGGACAGGGACTTAATTCACCCCTCCACTTT.

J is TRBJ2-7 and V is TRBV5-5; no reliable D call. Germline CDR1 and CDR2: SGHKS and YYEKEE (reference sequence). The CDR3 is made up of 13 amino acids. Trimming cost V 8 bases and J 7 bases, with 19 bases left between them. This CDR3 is CARGPGPISEQYV. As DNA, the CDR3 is TGTGCCAGGGGCCCTGGGCCCATCTCTGAGCAGTACGTC.

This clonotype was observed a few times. This CDR3 is CASTLGTGRKTEAFF. In DNA, the CDR3 is TGTGCCAGCACTCTAGGGACAGGACGGAAGACTGAAGCTTTCTTT. This rearrangement joins TRBV12-3 or TRBV12-4 to TRBJ1-1; 8 positions agree with TRBD1. V was pared by 7 bases and J by 5 bases, with 12 bases of the junction left unmatched. There are 15 residues in the CDR3.

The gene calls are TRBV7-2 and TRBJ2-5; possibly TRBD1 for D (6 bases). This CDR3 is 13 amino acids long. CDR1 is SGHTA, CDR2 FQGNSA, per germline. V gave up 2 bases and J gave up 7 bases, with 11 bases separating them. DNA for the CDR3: TGTGCCAGCAGCTTAAGAGAAGGGGGGACCCAGTACTTC. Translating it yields CASSLREGGTQYF.

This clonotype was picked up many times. The CDR3 region has the DNA TGTGCCAGCAGCATGACGGATTCACCCCTCCACTTT. Its protein product is CASSMTDSPLHF. The rearrangement joins TRBV7-2 to TRBJ1-6; D remains unclear. The germline gives CDR1 SGHTA, CDR2 FQGNSA. Trimming cost V 5 bases and J 8 bases, with 7 bases left between them. CDR3 size: 12 residues. The variable domain in full, completed from reference TRBV7-2 and TRBJ1-6, reads GAGVSQSPSNKVTEKGKDVELRCDPISGHTALYWYRQSLGQGLEFLIYFQGNSAPDKSGLPSDRFSAERTGGSVSTLTIQRTQQEDSAVYLCASSMTDSPLHFGNGTRLTVT.

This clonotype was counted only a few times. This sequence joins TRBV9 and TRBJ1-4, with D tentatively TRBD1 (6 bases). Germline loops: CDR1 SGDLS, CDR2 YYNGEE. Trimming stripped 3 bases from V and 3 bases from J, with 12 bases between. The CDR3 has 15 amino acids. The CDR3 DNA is TGTGCCAGCAGCGATGGGGGGGCCTCTAATGAAAAACTGTTTTTT. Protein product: CASSDGGASNEKLFF.

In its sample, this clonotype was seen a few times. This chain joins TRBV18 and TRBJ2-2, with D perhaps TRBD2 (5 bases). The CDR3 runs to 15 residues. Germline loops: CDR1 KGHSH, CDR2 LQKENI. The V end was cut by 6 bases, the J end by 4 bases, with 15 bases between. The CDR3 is CASSAQADVTGELFF. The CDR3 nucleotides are TGTGCCAGCTCCGCGCAAGCGGACGTCACCGGGGAGCTGTTTTTT.

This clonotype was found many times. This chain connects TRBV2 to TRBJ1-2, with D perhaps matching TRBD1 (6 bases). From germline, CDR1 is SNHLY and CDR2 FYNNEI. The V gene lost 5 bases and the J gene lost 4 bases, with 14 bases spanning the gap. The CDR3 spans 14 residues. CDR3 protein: CASSPLGTSYGYTF. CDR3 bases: TGTGCCAGCAGTCCCCTTGGGACAAGCTATGGCTACACCTTC.